These T cell receptor beta chains were read from a single sample in a study of identical twins. TCRdb called the 5' RACE reads again in MiXCR, with one record for every CDR3 protein. Of around 1.7 million distinct CDR3 sequences listed, about 31% are singletons. The sequenced sample was cord blood. The receptors originated from a newborn girl in good health. CDR3s include the opening cysteine and the closing phenylalanine or tryptophan. The D gene is left open where the match is weak. The size field is filled for only some rows; it gives once, few, many or a size class.

TRBV5-1	TRBD2	-	TRBJ2-1	TGCGCCAGCAGCTCTAGCGGGAGTTTTTACAATGAGCAGTTCTTC	CASSSSGSFYNEQFF
TRBV20-1	TRBD2	-	TRBJ2-7	TGCAGTGCTAGAGATCTCGAGAGCGGGAGGCTTGACGACGAGCAGTACTTC	CSARDLESGRLDDEQYF
TRBV28	-	-	TRBJ2-1	TGTGCCAGCAGTTTTGGGCTAGACGTTAAGACTGCGGAGTTCTTC	CASSFGLDVKTAEFF
TRBV12-3/TRBV12-4	TRBD2	few	TRBJ2-7	TGTGCCAGCACCCTACTAGCGGGAGTATACAATGAGCAGTACTTC	CASTLLAGVYNEQYF
TRBV20-1	-	once	TRBJ2-7	TGCAGTGCTAGTAAGGGTTGGGGATACGAGCAGTACTTC	CSASKGWGYEQYF
TRBV20-1	TRBD1	few	TRBJ2-7	TGCAGGCATATGGGGGATCGGGACAGGGTCTACGAGCAGTACTTC	CRHMGDRDRVYEQYF
TRBV6-1	TRBD2	-	TRBJ2-1	TGTGCCAGCAGTGACTGGAAGGGACTATACAACAATGAGCAGTTCTTC	CASSDWKGLYNNEQFF
TRBV4-1	TRBD2	few	TRBJ2-5	TGCGCCAGCAGCCAGACCTTAGCGGGAGAGACCCAGTACTTC	CASSQTLAGETQYF
TRBV7-2	TRBD2	-	TRBJ2-1	TGTGCCAGCAGCTTAATGACTAGCGGGGGCCCTATCTCCTACAATGAGCAGTTCTTC	CASSLMTSGGPISYNEQFF
TRBV20-1	-	few	TRBJ1-6	TGCAGTGCTAGCGGACGCGGGAATAATTCACCCCTCCACTTT	CSASGRGNNSPLHF
TRBV9	TRBD1	few	TRBJ2-7	TGTGCCAGCAGCGTAGGCCCGGGACAGGGGTACGAGCAGTACTTC	CASSVGPGQGYEQYF